These 27 T cell receptor beta chains were all obtained from the same sample, sequenced in a study of T-cell memory formation after mild COVID-19. TCRdb re-called the 5' RACE reads through MiXCR, storing one row per CDR3 protein. Of a few hundred thousand distinct CDR3 sequences in the sample, more than 20% were seen once. Sequenced input: PBMCs or a T cell subset sorted from them (not recorded which). These receptors were collected from a man between 18 and 29 years old who had mild COVID-19 (a few samples of this study predate the infection). Cell type and time point are not known.

This clonotype has a handful of counts. The V call is TRBV12-3 or TRBV12-4, the J call TRBJ1-5; possible D gene TRBD1, 5 bases. V gave up 4 bases and J gave up 2 bases, with 9 bases separating them. The CDR3 consists of 14 residues. CDR3 in DNA: TGTGCCAGCAGTTGGCAACAGGGCAATCAGCCCCAGCATTTT. This encodes CASSWQQGNQPQHF.

With regard to this clonotype: A read error may account for a junction end that differs from germline. The chain recombines TRBV7-7 with TRBJ1-4; D is uncertain. Germline CDR1 reads SSHAT; CDR2 reads FNYEAQ (reference sequence). The CDR3 covers 15 residues. The CDR3 is CASSRSGYPSEKLFF. Written as DNA, the CDR3 is TGTGCTAGCAGCCGGTCGGGGTACCCCAGTGAAAAACTGTTTTTT. The full variable domain, its missing parts supplied by reference TRBV7-7 and TRBJ1-4, is GAGVSQSPRYKVTKRGQDVTLRCDPISSHATLYWYQQALGQGPEFLTYFNYEAQPDKSGLPSDRFSAERPEGSISTLTIQRTEQRDSAMYRCASSRSGYPSEKLFFGSGTQLSVL.

The V call is TRBV7-6, the J call TRBJ2-3; 8 bases agree with TRBD2. Looked up from germline, CDR1 is SGHVS and CDR2 is FNYEAQ. The CDR3 has 15 amino acids. Trimming removed 5 bases from V and 3 bases from J; junction bases left unmatched: 7. The CDR3 region is CASSPRGEGTDTQYF. CDR3 DNA: TGTGCCAGCAGCCCGCGGGGGGAGGGTACAGATACGCAGTATTTT. Combining the CDR3 with reference TRBV7-6 and TRBJ2-3 gives the whole variable domain GAGVSQSPRYKVTKRGQDVALRCDPISGHVSLYWYRQALGQGPEFLTYFNYEAQQDKSGLPNDRFSAERPEGSISTLTIQRTEQRDSAMYRCASSPRGEGTDTQYFGPGTRLTVL.

This clonotype was recorded a few times. The rearrangement uses TRBV6-1 and TRBJ1-5, with 10 bases matching TRBD1. In germline, CDR1 is MNHNS, CDR2 SASEGT. V shed 4 bases and J 3 bases; nucleotides not matched to a gene: 3. This CDR3 contains 15 residues. The CDR3 nucleotides read TGTGCCAGCAGTGGGGGACAGGGGTACAATCAGCCCCAGCATTTT. This gives the protein CASSGGQGYNQPQHF.

This chain joins TRBV5-1 and TRBJ2-5; TRBD2 aligns across 9 bases. This CDR3 contains 16 residues. The junction had 8 bases not matched to a gene; V was cut back by 3 bases and J by 2 bases. Germline V gives CDR1 SGHRS, CDR2 YFSETQ. Written as DNA, the CDR3 is TGCGCCAGCAGCTCGGTAGCGGGGGTTTTACAAGAGACCCAGTACTTC. This sequence encodes CASSSVAGVLQETQYF.

This clonotype showed up just a few times. The CDR3 DNA is TGCGCCAGCAGCCAAGATCCAGGGGAATACACAGATACGCAGTATTTT. Amino acids: CASSQDPGEYTDTQYF. The chain is built from TRBV4-1 and TRBJ2-3, with a possible D match to TRBD1 (6 bases). This CDR3 has 16 amino acids. V lost 0 bases, J lost 2 bases, and 12 bases lay in between. Germline CDR1 is MGHRA and CDR2 is YSYEKL.

This clonotype was counted once. This sequence joins TRBV4-3 and TRBJ1-2; D not certain. The CDR3 is made up of 14 amino acids. Looked up from germline, CDR1 is LGHNA and CDR2 is YSLEER. Trimming shortened V by 1 base and J by 1 base, and 7 bases separated the two germline ends. CDR3 nucleotides: TGCGCCAGCAGCCAAGGGGAAGGTAACTATGGCTACACCTTC. Translation: CASSQGEGNYGYTF.

The chain carries TRBV30 and TRBJ2-3; unclear D gene. V gave up 0 bases and J gave up 9 bases, with 4 bases separating them. CDR3 size: 10 residues. Per the germline V gene, CDR1 is GTSNPN and CDR2 is SVGIG (reference sequence). The CDR3 loop is CAWSVETQYF. CDR3 bases: TGTGCCTGGAGTGTTGAAACGCAGTATTTT.

V gene TRBV7-9 combines with J gene TRBJ2-7; TRBD1 matches 7 bases. CDR3 size: 14 residues. Germline V gene sequence: CDR1 SEHNR, CDR2 FQNEAQ (reference sequence). J lost 5 bases, V lost 4 bases, and 8 bases had no gene match. In DNA, the CDR3 is TGTGCCAGCAGCTACAACAGGGGAAGGAACGAGCAGTACTTC. Encoded protein: CASSYNRGRNEQYF.

This clonotype was detected ten times or more. This chain joins TRBV18 and TRBJ2-3; D gene ambiguous. Between the trimmed V and J ends, which lost 2 bases and 2 bases, there was a span of 11 bases. Germline V gene data show CDR1 as KGHSH and CDR2 as LQKENI. The CDR3 runs 15 residues. This CDR3 is CASSPSQTLTDTQYF. For the CDR3, the DNA is TGTGCCAGCTCACCAAGCCAGACTCTCACAGATACGCAGTATTTT.

The chain joins TRBV12-5 to TRBJ1-5, with TRBD1 matching 7 bases. CDR1 LGHNT and CDR2 FRNRAP come from the germline V gene. V lost 0 bases, J lost 6 bases, and 8 bases stayed unmatched. This CDR3 is built from 16 residues. CDR3 sequence: CASGLVLGGGGQPQHF. The CDR3, as DNA: TGTGCTAGTGGTTTGGTACTGGGAGGGGGCGGTCAGCCCCAGCATTTT.

The genes are TRBV4-3 and TRBJ1-3; D is undetermined. The CDR3 length is 16 residues. Germline V gene data show CDR1 as LGHNA and CDR2 as YSLEER. V was cut by 0 bases and J by 3 bases, with 12 bases left in between. CDR3 DNA: TGCGCCAGCAGCCAAGATCCCCAATCCTATGGAAACACCATATATTTT. Translating it yields CASSQDPQSYGNTIYF.

This chain links TRBV5-1 with TRBJ1-3; 8 bases are shared with TRBD1. CDR3 length equals 16 residues. The junction had 7 bases not matched to a gene; V was cut back by 3 bases and J by 2 bases. Germline CDR1 and CDR2: SGHRS and YFSETQ. The CDR3: CASSWAGTGAGNTIYF. DNA of the CDR3: TGCGCCAGCAGCTGGGCAGGGACAGGAGCTGGAAACACCATATATTTT.

This clonotype appeared a few times. The rearrangement links TRBV29-1 to TRBJ1-5; weak D call: TRBD1 (5 bases). Trimming took off 6 bases at V and 1 base at J, with 10 bases between the two ends. The V gene's germline CDR1 is SQVTM and CDR2 ANQGSEA. The CDR3 spans 13 residues. The CDR3 loop reads CSVQGPSNQPQHF. The CDR3, as DNA: TGCAGCGTCCAGGGTCCAAGCAATCAGCCCCAGCATTTT.

The V call is TRBV7-9, the J call TRBJ2-7; D call uncertain. The CDR3 consists of 16 residues. CDR1 SEHNR and CDR2 FQNEAQ come from the germline V gene (reference sequence). V was trimmed by 2 bases and J by 7 bases, leaving 21 bases between them. CDR3 nucleotide sequence: TGTGCCAGCAGCTTACCCGAGATAGTCGAAAGGTCTGAGCAGTACTTC. Protein sequence: CASSLPEIVERSEQYF.

The CDR3 region is CASSLGWDEQFF. CDR3 sequence (DNA): TGCGCCAGCAGCTTGGGATGGGATGAGCAGTTCTTC. The V call is TRBV5-1, the J call TRBJ2-1; unclear D gene. This CDR3 comprises 12 residues. Germline V gene lookup returns CDR1 SGHRS and CDR2 YFSETQ. V was pared by 0 bases and J by 8 bases, with 6 bases between.

The chain couples TRBV7-3 to TRBJ2-7, with D maybe TRBD1 (6 bases). This CDR3 has 15 residues. The V end lost 5 bases, the J end lost 0 bases, and 14 bases lay between the germline ends. CDR1 SGHTA and CDR2 FQGTGA come from the germline V gene. CDR3 residues: CASSPNGDISYEQYF. CDR3 DNA sequence: TGTGCCAGCAGCCCAAACGGGGACATCTCCTACGAGCAGTACTTC.

This clonotype has only a few counts. The V and J genes are TRBV7-2 and TRBJ2-5; D is perhaps TRBD1 (6 bases). Germline-derived CDR1 and CDR2 are SGHTA and FQGNSA. The CDR3 consists of 13 residues. V lost 5 bases to trimming and J lost 12 bases, with 19 bases between them. CDR3 region: CASSTRLDRPEYF. CDR3 nucleotide sequence: TGTGCCAGCAGCACCCGACTTGACAGGCCGGAGTACTTC.

This clonotype was observed many times. The chain employs TRBV29-1 and TRBJ2-3; the D gene is possibly TRBD1 (5 bases). This CDR3 contains 13 residues. Germline CDR1 and CDR2: SQVTM and ANQGSEA. Trimming took off 3 bases at V and 1 base at J, with 8 bases between the two ends. In nucleotides, the CDR3 is TGCAGCGTTGAGGCCAGGGGCACAGATACGCAGTATTTT. Translation: CSVEARGTDTQYF.

This chain uses TRBV6-5 with TRBJ2-3; TRBD2 matches at 7 bases. CDR1 and CDR2 (germline): MNHEY, SVGAGI. The junction had 10 bases not matched to a gene; V was cut back by 5 bases and J by 5 bases. The CDR3 is 15 residues long. The CDR3 sequence: CASSHLGGGEDTQYF. The DNA of the CDR3 is TGTGCCAGCAGTCACCTGGGCGGGGGAGAAGATACGCAGTATTTT.

A few counts support this clonotype. This chain links TRBV7-2 with TRBJ1-3; TRBD1 matches at 7 bases. Germline CDR1 reads SGHTA; CDR2 reads FQGNSA. The CDR3 is 15 amino acids. Unmatched junction bases numbered 6, after V lost 5 bases and J lost 2 bases. The CDR3 coding sequence is TGTGCCAGCAGCCTCTCCGGGACAGCTGGAAACACCATATATTTT. Protein sequence: CASSLSGTAGNTIYF.

This clonotype was observed a few times. The V call is TRBV4-3, the J call TRBJ1-1; D call uncertain. Per the germline V gene, CDR1 is LGHNA and CDR2 is YSLEER. The V gene lost 1 base and the J gene lost 0 bases, with 6 bases spanning the gap. The CDR3 length is 14 residues. Here the CDR3 reads CASSQGIMNTEAFF. Written as DNA, the CDR3 is TGCGCCAGCAGCCAAGGGATCATGAACACTGAAGCTTTCTTT.

This clonotype was seen more than once but under ten times. The V and J genes are TRBV5-1 and TRBJ2-1; TRBD2 aligns across 9 bases. Germline loops: CDR1 SGHRS, CDR2 YFSETQ. J was trimmed by 8 bases and V by 0 bases; bases with no gene match: 6. The CDR3 has 15 amino acids. DNA of the CDR3: TGCGCCAGCAGCTTGGCGGGACTAGCAATCCATGAGCAGTTCTTC. Translating gives CASSLAGLAIHEQFF.

This clonotype was detected a few times. The V call is TRBV7-9, the J call TRBJ1-2; weak D call: TRBD1 (5 bases). Trimming took 8 bases from V and 6 from J, leaving 13 bases between them. CDR1 is SEHNR, CDR2 FQNEAQ, per germline (reference sequence). The CDR3 loop spans 12 amino acids. As DNA, the CDR3 is TGTGCCAGCGGCCTTCAGGGCCATGGCTACACCTTC. As protein: CASGLQGHGYTF.

V is TRBV6-6 and J is TRBJ2-7; 7 nucleotides agree with TRBD2. CDR1 is MNHNY and CDR2 is SVGAGI in the germline V gene (reference sequence). The ends lost 8 bases at V and 1 base at J; junction bases unmatched: 14. The CDR3 sequence is 16 residues long. CDR3 bases: TGTGCCAGCCGGGCGAGGGGAAGCGGGGTTTCCTACGAGCAGTACTTC. Translated: CASRARGSGVSYEQYF.

The chain is built from TRBV11-2 and TRBJ1-2, with TRBD1 identical over 8 bases. This CDR3 comprises 16 residues. In germline, CDR1 is SGHAT, CDR2 FQNNGV. V gave up 0 bases and J gave up 8 bases; unmatched junction bases: 11. CDR3 DNA sequence: TGTGCCAGCAGCTTAGAGCCAGGGGGCGGCATAGGAGGCTACACCTTC. It is translated as CASSLEPGGGIGGYTF.

The chain recombines TRBV9 with TRBJ2-3; D is possibly TRBD2 (5 bases). Germline V CDR1 and CDR2: SGDLS, YYNGEE. The V end lost 4 bases, the J end lost 6 bases, and 12 bases lay between the germline ends. The CDR3 covers 13 residues. CDR3 bases: TGTGCCAGCAGCTCACCGAGGGAGGATACGCAGTATTTT. This codes for CASSSPREDTQYF.